These 5 T cell receptor beta chains came from one sample sequenced in a study of cytomegalovirus exposure and HLA in healthy donors. Assay used: immunoSEQ multiplex PCR; TCRdb lists only in-frame clones, some missing. The table includes some 130,000 clones, 80% to 90% detected once. Material for sequencing was PBMCs. These receptors were collected from a woman aged 18 to 35 in good health and CMV-seronegative.

CDR3 bases: TGTGCCAGCAGCCCCCGGGACAGATTAAACACCGGGGAGCTGTTTTTT. Residues: CASSPRDRLNTGELFF. The chain joins TRBV11-1 to TRBJ2-2, with 7 bases identical to TRBD1. The CDR3 sequence is 16 residues long. Per germline, CDR1 SGHAT and CDR2 FQDESV (reference sequence). J gave up 2 bases and V 5 bases, and 8 bases lay outside the gene matches.

This chain links TRBV5-1 with TRBJ2-7, with TRBD2 matching 8 bases. The germline V gene encodes CDR1 SGHRS and CDR2 YFSETQ. The J segment lost 1 base and the V segment lost 0 bases, leaving 3 bases of the junction unmatched. The CDR3 is made up of 15 amino acids. CDR3 DNA: TGCGCCAGCAGCTTGGGAGCGGGGGTGTCCTACGAGCAGTACTTC. This gives the protein CASSLGAGVSYEQYF.

DNA for the CDR3: TGTGCCAGCAGCGGACGGACTAGCGGGGCCTTCACCGGGGAGCTGTTTTTT. Its protein is CASSGRTSGAFTGELFF. The rearrangement uses TRBV9 and TRBJ2-2; 12 bases are a match to TRBD2. The CDR3 loop spans 17 amino acids. V shed 3 bases, J shed 4 bases, and the junction held 7 bases outside the gene matches. Germline lookup yields CDR1 SGDLS and CDR2 YYNGEE.

This clone was counted a few times. J is TRBJ1-2 and V is TRBV11-2; D is ambiguous. Looked up from germline, CDR1 is SGHAT and CDR2 is FQNNGV. There are 13 residues in the CDR3. V shed 7 bases and J shed 4 bases, with 13 bases lying between them. The DNA of the CDR3 is TGTGCCAGCACCCCTCACCCAGGCTATGGCTACACCTTC. Its protein product is CASTPHPGYGYTF.

V usage is TRBV6-6 and J usage is TRBJ2-4, with D maybe TRBD2 (5 bases). The CDR3 totals 16 residues. Germline CDR1 is MNHNY and CDR2 is SVGAGI (reference sequence). Trimming cost V 0 bases and J 7 bases, with 16 bases left between them. The CDR3 sequence is CASSYSSDLPGNIQYF. CDR3 sequence (DNA): TGTGCCAGCAGTTACTCTTCGGACCTTCCGGGGAACATTCAGTACTTC.